The entry below gives a single T cell receptor beta chain sequence along with its context. What it binds is unknown. Patients all relapsed after autologous stem cell transplantation, and there was variation in brentuximab vedotin exposure. Produced via immunoSEQ multiplex PCR; TCRdb's table is partial and in-frame only. The sample gives more than 30,000 clones, less than 85% of which show up once; 16% is in the top ten. The sample belongs to a study of PD-1 blockade in classical Hodgkin lymphoma. Study background: Patients received nivolumab 3 mg/kg intravenously every 2 weeks.

General study results and limits: Whereas CD4+ TCR diversity had risen significantly by C4D1, CD8+ TCR diversity had not.

Specimen: peripheral blood mononuclear cells (PBMCs), collected before the second cycle of nivolumab. The receptor was derived from a human donor with classical Hodgkin lymphoma.

The CDR3 sequence is CASSYSRVGGQPQHF. As DNA, the CDR3 is TGTGCCAGCAGTTACTCGAGGGTGGGGGGCCAGCCCCAGCATTTT. The chain combines TRBV6-6 with TRBJ1-5; the D gene is possibly TRBD1 (6 bases). Germline lookup yields CDR1 MNHNY and CDR2 SVGAGI (reference sequence). Trimming took off 0 bases at V and 7 bases at J, with 13 bases between the two ends. The CDR3 length is 15 residues.